These 3 T cell receptor beta chains were sequenced from one sample in a study of T cell responses to AZD1222 COVID-19 vaccine. Measured with immunoSEQ multiplex PCR; TCRdb has only the in-frame clones, and not every one. Among approximately 100,000 clones listed, about 89% were seen once. Sequenced material: peripheral blood, taken on day 0 of AZD1222 vaccination. These receptors all come from an adult in good health.

The genes are TRBV18 and TRBJ1-4; no definite D call. V lost 0 bases to trimming and J lost 7 bases, with 6 bases between them. The CDR3 runs to 13 residues. Germline CDR1 is KGHSH and CDR2 is LQKENI. DNA for the CDR3: TGTGCCAGCTCACCACCAGGGAGTGAAAAACTGTTTTTT. It codes for CASSPPGSEKLFF.

The chain couples TRBV9 to TRBJ1-1, with 7 bases fitting TRBD1. Germline trimming cut 0 bases from V and 8 bases from J; bases unmatched to any gene: 10. The CDR3 loop spans 15 amino acids. Germline V gene data show CDR1 as SGDLS and CDR2 as YYNGEE. CDR3 DNA: TGTGCCAGCAGCGTAGCTGGGGAATGGGGACAGGAAGCTTTCTTT. This sequence encodes CASSVAGEWGQEAFF.

As DNA, the CDR3 is TGCGCCAGCAGCCATCCTGGGGGGGTTCAGCCCCAGCATTTT. It codes for CASSHPGGVQPQHF. The chain uses TRBV4-1 and TRBJ1-5; tentatively, D is TRBD1 (5 bases). V lost 3 bases to trimming and J lost 6 bases, with 12 bases between them. The CDR3 runs 14 residues. Germline CDR1 is MGHRA and CDR2 is YSYEKL.